This T cell receptor (beta chain) was captured by sequencing in a study of cytotoxic CD8 clonotypes in ibrutinib-treated CLL. Study-level background: Partial responses totalled approximately 25 and complete responses 2; after median 68 months, approximately 15 remained remitted and roughly twelve progressed.

With cryopreserved PBMCs as the source, roughly 1.8 micrograms of genomic DNA went to TCR beta libraries. V was pared by 7 bases and J by 2 bases, with 9 bases between. The CDR3 totals 13 residues. Per germline, CDR1 MNHEY and CDR2 SVGAGI. Study-wide findings and caveats: While tracking circulating CD8+ T-cell counts, baseline clonality exceeded that of age-matched healthy donors. Clonality went up at the time of ibrutinib response, stayed stable in sustained remission, and later dropped back toward its baseline level at progression.

Comments on this clone: Its antigen is not known.

Assay: immunoSEQ multiplex PCR; the TCRdb copy retains only in-frame clones and omits some. This sample yields fewer than 150,000 clones, of which under 90% are seen a single time; approximately 3.5% belongs to the top ten. The sequences come from PBMCs, collected after 24 months of ibrutinib treatment. The receptor was derived from a human donor with chronic lymphocytic leukemia. V gene TRBV6-5 combines with J gene TRBJ1-5, with D maybe TRBD1 (6 bases). The CDR3 loop is CASKPGGNQPQHF. CDR3 bases: TGTGCCAGCAAACCAGGGGGCAATCAGCCCCAGCATTTT.